This TCR beta chain was obtained from a study of blood T cell repertoires in COVID-19. On the study more broadly: Acute-phase and convalescent COVID-19 samples originated in the United States, Italy and Spain. T cells, B-cell-depleted T cells, or PBMCs provided the cDNA or gDNA that served as material.

Authors' methods: How many nucleated cells were present was estimated from reference gene primer amplification. The table came from immunoSEQ multiplex PCR; TCRdb's copy has only in-frame clones and leaves some out. V and J calls and clone size are copied from that table; D and trimming were computed from the DNA. The repertoire holds some 120,000 clones, around nine tenths seen once, with approximately 1% in the top ten. This CDR3 has 15 residues. The V gene's germline CDR1 is SGHVS and CDR2 FQNEAQ. Trimming cost V 2 bases and J 4 bases; bases outside gene matches: 5. The chain has TRBV7-8 and TRBJ1-2; TRBD1 matches at 9 bases. This sequence was found in an elderly woman with acute or convalescent COVID-19. The source material was peripheral blood. The CDR3, as DNA: TGTGCCAGCAGCTTAAACACAGGGGGCGGCTATGGCTACACCTTC. Protein sequence: CASSLNTGGGYGYTF.